Following are 2 T cell receptor beta chains from one sample sequenced in a study of cytomegalovirus exposure and HLA in healthy donors. The PCR contained 60 Vbeta and 13 Jbeta primers. Measured with immunoSEQ multiplex PCR; TCRdb has only the in-frame clones, and not every one. This sample has tens of thousands of clones, with roughly 84% found just once. The sample was PBMCs. The receptor set was obtained from a woman aged 30 to 39 in good health and CMV-seronegative.

The chain carries TRBV6-5 and TRBJ1-1, with D hard to call. The length of the CDR3 is 14 residues. Germline assignment: CDR1 MNHEY and CDR2 SVGAGI. The V and J ends lost 2 bases and 10 bases respectively, with 17 bases between them. As DNA, the CDR3 is TGTGCCAGCAGTTACCGTGTAGCGGAGTCTCGAGCTTTCTTT. Protein sequence: CASSYRVAESRAFF.

J is TRBJ2-7 and V is TRBV5-1, with D unclear. Germline lookup yields CDR1 SGHRS and CDR2 YFSETQ. Trimming removed 4 bases from V and 0 bases from J, with 14 bases in between. This CDR3 is built from 15 residues. Written as DNA, the CDR3 is TGCGCCAGCAGCCCGGCCGGGTTAAGCTCCTACGAGCAGTACTTC. Residues: CASSPAGLSSYEQYF. Full variable domain (rest looked up from reference TRBV5-1 and TRBJ2-7): KAGVTQTPRYLIKTRGQQVTLSCSPISGHRSVSWYQQTPGQGLQFLFEYFSETQRNKGNFPGRFSGRQFSNSRSEMNVSTLELGDSALYLCASSPAGLSSYEQYFGPGTRLTVT.